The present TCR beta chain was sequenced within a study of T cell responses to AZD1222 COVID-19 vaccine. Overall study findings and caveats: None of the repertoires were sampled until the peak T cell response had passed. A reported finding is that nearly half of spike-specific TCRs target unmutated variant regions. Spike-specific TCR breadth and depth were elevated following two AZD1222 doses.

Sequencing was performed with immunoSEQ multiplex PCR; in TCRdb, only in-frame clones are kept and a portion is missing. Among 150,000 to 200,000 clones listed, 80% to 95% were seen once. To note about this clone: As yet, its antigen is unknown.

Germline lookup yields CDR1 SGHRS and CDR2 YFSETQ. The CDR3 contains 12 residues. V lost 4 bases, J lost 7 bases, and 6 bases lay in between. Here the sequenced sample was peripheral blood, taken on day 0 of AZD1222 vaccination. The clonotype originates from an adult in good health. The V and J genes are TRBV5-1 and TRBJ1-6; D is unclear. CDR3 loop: CASSLENSPLHF. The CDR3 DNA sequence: TGCGCCAGCAGCCTCGAAAATTCACCCCTCCACTTT.